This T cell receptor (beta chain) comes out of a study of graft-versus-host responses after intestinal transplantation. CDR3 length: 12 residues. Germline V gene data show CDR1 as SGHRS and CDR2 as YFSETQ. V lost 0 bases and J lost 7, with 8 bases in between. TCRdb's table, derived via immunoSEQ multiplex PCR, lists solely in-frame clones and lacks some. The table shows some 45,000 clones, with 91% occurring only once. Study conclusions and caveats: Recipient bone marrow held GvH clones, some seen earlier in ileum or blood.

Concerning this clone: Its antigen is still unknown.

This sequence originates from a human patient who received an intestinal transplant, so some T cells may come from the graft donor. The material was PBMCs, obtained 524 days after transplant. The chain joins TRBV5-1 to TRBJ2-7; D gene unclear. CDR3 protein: CASSLEVGEQYF. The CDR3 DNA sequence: TGCGCCAGCAGCTTGGAAGTGGGAGAGCAGTACTTC.